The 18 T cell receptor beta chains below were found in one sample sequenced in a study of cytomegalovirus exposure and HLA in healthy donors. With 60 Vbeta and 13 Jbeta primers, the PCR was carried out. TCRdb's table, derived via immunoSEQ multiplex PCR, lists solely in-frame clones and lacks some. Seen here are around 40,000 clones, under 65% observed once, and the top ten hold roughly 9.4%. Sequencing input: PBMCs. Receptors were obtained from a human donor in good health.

This CDR3 is CAISDPPRYNEQFF. CDR3 nucleotides: TGTGCCATCAGTGACCCCCCCCGTTACAATGAGCAGTTCTTC. The chain recombines TRBV10-3 with TRBJ2-1; D not resolved. The CDR3 extends over 14 amino acids. Germline V lookup: CDR1 ENHRY, CDR2 SYGVKD. Trimming removed 3 bases at V and 4 bases at J, with 10 bases between.

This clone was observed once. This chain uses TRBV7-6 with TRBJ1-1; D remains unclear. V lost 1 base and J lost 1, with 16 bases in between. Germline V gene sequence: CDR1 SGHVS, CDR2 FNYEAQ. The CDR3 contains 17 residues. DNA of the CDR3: TGTGCCAGCAGCTTAGTGGGCAGGACTACCGCGAACACTGAAGCTTTCTTT. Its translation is CASSLVGRTTANTEAFF.

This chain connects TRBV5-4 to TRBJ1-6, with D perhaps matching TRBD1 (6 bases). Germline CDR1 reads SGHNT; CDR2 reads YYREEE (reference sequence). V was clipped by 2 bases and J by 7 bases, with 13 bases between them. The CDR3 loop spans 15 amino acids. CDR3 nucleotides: TGTGCCAGCAGCTTTGGACAGCTCAGAAATTCACCCCTCCACTTT. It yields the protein CASSFGQLRNSPLHF.

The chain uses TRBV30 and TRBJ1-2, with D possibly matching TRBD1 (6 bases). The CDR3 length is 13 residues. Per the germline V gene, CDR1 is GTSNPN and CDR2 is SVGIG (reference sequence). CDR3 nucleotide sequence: TGTGCGCAGAATATCGGGGGGCATGATGGCTACACCTTC. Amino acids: CAQNIGGHDGYTF.

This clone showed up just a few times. The CDR3 protein is CASSSLGNQPQHF. The CDR3 bases are TGTGCCAGCAGTTCCCTCGGCAATCAGCCCCAGCATTTT. This chain connects TRBV2 to TRBJ1-5, with D unresolved. This CDR3 is built from 13 residues. Looked up from germline, CDR1 is SNHLY and CDR2 is FYNNEI. Trimming removed 5 bases from V and 2 bases from J, with 7 bases in between.

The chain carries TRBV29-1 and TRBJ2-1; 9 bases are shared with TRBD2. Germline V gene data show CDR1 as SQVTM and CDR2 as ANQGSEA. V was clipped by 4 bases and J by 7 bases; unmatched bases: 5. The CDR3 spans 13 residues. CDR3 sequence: CSVAAGGVNEQFF. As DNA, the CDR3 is TGCAGCGTTGCAGCGGGGGGAGTTAATGAGCAGTTCTTC.

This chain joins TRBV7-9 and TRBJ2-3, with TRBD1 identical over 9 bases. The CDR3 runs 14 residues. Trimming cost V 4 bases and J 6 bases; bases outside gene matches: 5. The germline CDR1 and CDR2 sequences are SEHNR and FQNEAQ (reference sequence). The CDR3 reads CASSWGQGTDTQYF. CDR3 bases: TGTGCCAGCAGCTGGGGACAGGGAACCGATACGCAGTATTTT.

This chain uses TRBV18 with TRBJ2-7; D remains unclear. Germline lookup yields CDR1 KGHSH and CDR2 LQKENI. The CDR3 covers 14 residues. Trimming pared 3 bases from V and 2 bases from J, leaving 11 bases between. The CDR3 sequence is CASSPGQDAYEQYF. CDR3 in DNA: TGTGCCAGCTCACCTGGGCAGGATGCCTACGAGCAGTACTTC.

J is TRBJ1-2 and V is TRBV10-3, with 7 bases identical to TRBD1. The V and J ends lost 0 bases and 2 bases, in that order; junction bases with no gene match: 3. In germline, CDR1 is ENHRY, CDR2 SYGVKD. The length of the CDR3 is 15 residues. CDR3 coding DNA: TGTGCCATCAGTGAGTCGTTGGGACAGAACTATGGCTACACCTTC. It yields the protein CAISESLGQNYGYTF.

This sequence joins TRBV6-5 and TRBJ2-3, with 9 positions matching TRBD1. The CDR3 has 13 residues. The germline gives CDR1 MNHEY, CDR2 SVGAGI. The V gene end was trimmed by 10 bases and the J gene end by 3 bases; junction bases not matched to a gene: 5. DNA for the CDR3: TGTGCCACCGGGACAGGGTCTACAGATACGCAGTATTTT. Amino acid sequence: CATGTGSTDTQYF.

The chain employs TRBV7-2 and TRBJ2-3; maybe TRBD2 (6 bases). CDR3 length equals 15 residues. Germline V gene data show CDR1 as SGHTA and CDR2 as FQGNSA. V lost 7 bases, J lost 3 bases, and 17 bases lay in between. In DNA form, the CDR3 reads TGTGCCAGCACGCGGGGTCAGGTGAGGACAGATACGCAGTATTTT. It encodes CASTRGQVRTDTQYF.

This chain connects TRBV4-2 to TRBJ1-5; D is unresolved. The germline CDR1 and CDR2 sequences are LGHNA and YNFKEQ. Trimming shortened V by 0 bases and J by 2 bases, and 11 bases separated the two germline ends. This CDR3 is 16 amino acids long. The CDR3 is CASSQDRDLGNQPQHF. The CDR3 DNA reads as TGTGCCAGCAGCCAAGATCGGGATCTCGGCAATCAGCCCCAGCATTTT.

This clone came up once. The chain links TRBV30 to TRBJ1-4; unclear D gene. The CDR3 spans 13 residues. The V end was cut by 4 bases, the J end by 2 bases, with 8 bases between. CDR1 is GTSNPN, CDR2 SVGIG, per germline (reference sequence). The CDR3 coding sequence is TGTGCCTGGAACCAGAATACTAATGAAAAACTGTTTTTT. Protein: CAWNQNTNEKLFF.

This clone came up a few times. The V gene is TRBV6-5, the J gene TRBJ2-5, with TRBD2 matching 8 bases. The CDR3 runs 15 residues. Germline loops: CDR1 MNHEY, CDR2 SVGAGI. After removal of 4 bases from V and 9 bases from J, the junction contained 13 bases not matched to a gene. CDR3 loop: CASSSPAGATGAQYF. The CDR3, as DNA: TGTGCCAGCAGTTCTCCAGCGGGAGCTACCGGGGCCCAGTACTTC.

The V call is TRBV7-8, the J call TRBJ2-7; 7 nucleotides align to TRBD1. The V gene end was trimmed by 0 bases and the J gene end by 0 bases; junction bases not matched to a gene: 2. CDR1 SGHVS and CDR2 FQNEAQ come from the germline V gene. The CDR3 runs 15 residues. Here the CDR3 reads CASSLAWTGSYEQYF. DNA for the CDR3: TGTGCCAGCAGCTTAGCGTGGACAGGCTCCTACGAGCAGTACTTC.

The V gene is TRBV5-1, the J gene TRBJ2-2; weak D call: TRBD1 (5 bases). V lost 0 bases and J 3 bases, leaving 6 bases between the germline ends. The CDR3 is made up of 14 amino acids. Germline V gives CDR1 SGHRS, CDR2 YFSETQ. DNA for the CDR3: TGCGCCAGCAGCTTGGGACAGTACACCGGGGAGCTGTTTTTT. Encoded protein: CASSLGQYTGELFF.

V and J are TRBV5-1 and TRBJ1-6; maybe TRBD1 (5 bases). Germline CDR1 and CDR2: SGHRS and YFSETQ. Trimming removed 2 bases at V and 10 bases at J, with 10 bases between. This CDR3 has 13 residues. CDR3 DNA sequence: TGCGCCAGCAGCTTTGGGGCTAACTCACCCCTCCACTTT. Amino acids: CASSFGANSPLHF.

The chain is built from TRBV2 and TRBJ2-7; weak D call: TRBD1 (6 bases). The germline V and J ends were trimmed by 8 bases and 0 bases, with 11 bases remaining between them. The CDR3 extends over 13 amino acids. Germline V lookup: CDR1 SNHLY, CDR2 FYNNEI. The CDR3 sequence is CASEPDSSYEQYF. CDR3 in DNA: TGTGCCAGCGAGCCGGACAGCTCCTACGAGCAGTACTTC. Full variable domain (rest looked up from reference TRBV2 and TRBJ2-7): EPEVTQTPSHQVTQMGQEVILRCVPISNHLYFYWYRQILGQKVEFLVSFYNNEISEKSEIFDDQFSVERPDGSNFTLKIRSTKLEDSAMYFCASEPDSSYEQYFGPGTRLTVT.